This T cell receptor beta chain stems from a study of tumor and adjacent non-tumor tissue in lung cancer. Study context: Patients comprised approximately eleven adenocarcinoma, 2 squamous cell carcinoma and 1 small cell lung cancer.

Concerning this clonotype itself: Its antigen is not known. This clone may be a read error of a much larger clone one base away.

Overall study results and limits: Tumor repertoires had a smaller top 100 clone share than normal lung. Tumor TCR diversity, when higher, was linked to shorter survival. Tumor tissue had significantly higher TCR diversity than normal lung.

The library came from three nested PCR rounds adapted from ARM-PCR protocols. A single record per CDR3 protein comes from TCRdb applying MiXCR to the multiplex PCR reads. The sample carries around 82,000 distinct CDR3 sequences, approximately 81% recorded once. RNA was extracted from bulk tissue without any cell sorting. Distant lung tissue was collected more than 3 cm away from the tumor edge. CDR1 and CDR2 (germline): MNHEY, SVGAGI. The CDR3 totals 16 residues. This sequence originates from a man between 60 and 75 years old with non-small cell lung cancer. Sequences were obtained from distant non-tumor lung tissue. The genes are TRBV6-5 and TRBJ2-1; D might be TRBD1 or TRBD2, each matching 6 bases. CDR3 protein: CVLPNDASEGEDEQFF. CDR3 sequence (DNA): TGTGTCTTACCCAACGACGCTAGCGAGGGGGAGGATGAGCAGTTCTTC.